Shown below are 6 T cell receptor beta chains from a single sample sequenced in a study of blood T cell repertoires in COVID-19. The repertoire was sequenced with immunoSEQ multiplex PCR; TCRdb's copy has only in-frame clones and lacks some. The table includes 180,000 or so clones, about four fifths detected once. Sequencing was performed on PBMCs or T cells enriched from blood (not recorded which). These receptors were obtained from a woman aged 45-59 years in a cohort exposed to, infected with or recovered from COVID-19 (not recorded which).

CDR3 in amino acids: CASSLDRTGLSTEAFF. CDR3 nucleotides: TGTGCCAGCAGCCTCGACCGGACAGGGTTGAGTACTGAAGCTTTCTTT. This chain connects TRBV5-4 to TRBJ1-1; 8 bases align to TRBD1. The length of the CDR3 is 16 residues. Germline loops: CDR1 SGHNT, CDR2 YYREEE (reference sequence). With V trimmed by 4 bases and J by 5 bases, 13 bases remained unmatched.

The chain uses TRBV28 and TRBJ1-5; 7 bases match TRBD1. Looked up from germline, CDR1 is MDHEN and CDR2 is SYDVKM. The CDR3 is 13 amino acids. V was pared by 8 bases and J by 5 bases, with 6 bases of the junction left unmatched. CDR3 nucleotides: TGTGCCAGCGGCGGGACAGATGATCAGCCCCAGCATTTT. This translates into CASGGTDDQPQHF.

In this sample, this clone turned up once. The chain combines TRBV7-2 with TRBJ2-4; 10 nucleotides match TRBD2. Germline lookup yields CDR1 SGHTA and CDR2 FQGNSA. CDR3 length: 16 residues. The V and J ends lost 2 bases and 3 bases, in that order; junction bases with no gene match: 4. CDR3 sequence reads: CASSLLASGGKNIQYF. The CDR3 coding sequence is TGTGCCAGCAGCTTATTGGCTAGCGGGGGCAAAAACATTCAGTACTTC.

The chain combines TRBV28 with TRBJ1-2, with TRBD1 as a possible D gene (6 bases). There are 14 residues in the CDR3. CDR1 is MDHEN, CDR2 SYDVKM, per germline. V lost 1 base to trimming and J lost 5 bases, with 11 bases between them. CDR3 nucleotides: TGTGCCAGCAGTTTATACCAGGGGTCGTATGGCTACACCTTC. As protein: CASSLYQGSYGYTF.

The table lists this clone with a few counts. Other DNA sequences in the same sample also yield this CDR3. The chain links TRBV19 to TRBJ2-7; possible D gene TRBD1, 7 bases. Germline lookup yields CDR1 LNHDA and CDR2 SQIVND (reference sequence). The CDR3 is 14 amino acids. Trimming removed 3 bases from V and 3 bases from J, with 12 bases in between. CDR3 sequence reads: CASSIRQGGYEQYF. CDR3 nucleotide sequence: TGTGCCAGTAGTATTCGACAGGGAGGCTACGAGCAGTACTTC.

The rearrangement uses TRBV19 and TRBJ1-3; D not resolved. Germline lookup yields CDR1 LNHDA and CDR2 SQIVND (reference sequence). Trimming removed 7 bases from V and 0 bases from J, with 10 bases in between. This CDR3 is built from 14 residues. The CDR3, as DNA: TGTGCCAGTATTAGCGGGGACTCTGGAAACACCATATATTTT. It translates to CASISGDSGNTIYF.